The 3 T cell receptor beta chains given below trace back to one sample, sequenced in a study of cytomegalovirus exposure and HLA in healthy donors. 60 Vbeta and 13 Jbeta primers were used in PCR. This table comes from immunoSEQ multiplex PCR, and its TCRdb copy is limited to in-frame clones, with some not included. The sample includes some 120,000 clones, 80% seen only once; the top ten take 1%. The sample consisted of PBMCs. The source is a man in his forties or fifties in good health and CMV-seronegative.

The chain has TRBV18 and TRBJ2-1; D uncertain. Trimming stripped 3 bases from V and 3 bases from J, with 3 bases between. The CDR3 spans 12 residues. Germline V gene sequence: CDR1 KGHSH, CDR2 LQKENI. DNA for the CDR3: TGTGCCAGCTCACCCAACTACAATGAGCAGTTCTTC. Translation: CASSPNYNEQFF.

V gene TRBV30 combines with J gene TRBJ1-5, with D unresolved. CDR3 size: 15 residues. Trimming stripped 2 bases from V and 6 bases from J, with 17 bases between. Per germline, CDR1 GTSNPN and CDR2 SVGIG (reference sequence). The CDR3 loop is CAWSTRYVATQPQHF. The CDR3 bases are TGTGCCTGGAGTACCAGGTACGTGGCCACTCAGCCCCAGCATTTT.

The rearrangement links TRBV6-1 to TRBJ2-7; unclear D gene. The CDR3 has 17 residues. Germline CDR1 is MNHNS and CDR2 is SASEGT. The germline V and J ends were trimmed by 4 bases and 7 bases, with 26 bases remaining between them. The CDR3, as DNA: TGTGCCAGCAGTGCAGTCGGAGTTAACAACCTCGAGGTGGAGCAGTACTTC. It codes for CASSAVGVNNLEVEQYF.